Shown below are 28 T cell receptor beta chains from a single sample sequenced in a study of blood T cell repertoires in COVID-19. Only in-frame clones appear in the TCRdb table, and some are missing; sequencing was by immunoSEQ multiplex PCR. The repertoire consists of approximately 230,000 clones, with around 83% occurring once and the leading ten covering around 6%. Sequences were obtained from peripheral blood. These receptors all stem from an elderly man with acute or convalescent COVID-19.

The rearrangement joins TRBV5-8 to TRBJ2-5; D possibly corresponds to TRBD1 (7 bases). Germline values: CDR1 SGHTS, CDR2 YDEGEE. The ends were cut back, 5 bases at V and 2 bases at J, with 13 bases in the middle. The CDR3 contains 14 residues. The CDR3 coding sequence is TGTGCCAGCAGACCACAGGGGACTCAAGAGACCCAGTACTTC. Protein: CASRPQGTQETQYF.

The CDR3 loop reads CASSRGQGSNTEAFF. For the CDR3, the DNA is TGTGCCAGCAGCCGAGGACAGGGGTCGAACACTGAAGCTTTCTTT. The chain combines TRBV3-1 (or the pseudogene TRBV3-2) with TRBJ1-1; the match to TRBD1 covers 9 bases. This CDR3 is 15 amino acids long. The J segment lost 1 base and the V segment lost 4 bases, leaving 4 bases of the junction unmatched. The germline V gene has CDR1 LGHDT and CDR2 YNNKEL (reference sequence).

This chain connects TRBV5-1 to TRBJ1-5; maybe TRBD1 (6 bases). From germline, CDR1 is SGHRS and CDR2 YFSETQ. V lost 0 bases and J lost 2, with 15 bases in between. The CDR3 runs 17 residues. The CDR3 DNA is TGCGCCAGCAGCTTGGATGGGCAGGGGATGGGCAATCAGCCCCAGCATTTT. Amino acid sequence: CASSLDGQGMGNQPQHF.

The chain carries TRBV10-1 and TRBJ2-3; the match to TRBD2 covers 10 bases. Trimming took 3 bases from V and 2 from J; bases not matched to a gene: 5. The germline gives CDR1 WNHNN, CDR2 SYGVQD (reference sequence). CDR3 length equals 16 residues. The CDR3 DNA is TGCGCCAGCAGTGATCCTAGCGGGAGCATCACAGATACGCAGTATTTT. Its protein product is CASSDPSGSITDTQYF.

The V and J genes are TRBV3-1 (or the pseudogene TRBV3-2) and TRBJ2-3, with 8 bases aligning to TRBD2. Germline loops: CDR1 LGHDT, CDR2 YNNKEL (reference sequence). Trimming removed 0 bases from V and 8 bases from J; junction bases left unmatched: 10. The CDR3 sequence is 16 residues long. DNA of the CDR3: TGTGCCAGCAGCCAAGATTCCAGCGGGAGAGGAGCTACGCAGTATTTT. Protein sequence: CASSQDSSGRGATQYF.

This chain uses TRBV2 with TRBJ2-1, with 7 bases aligning to TRBD1. Germline CDR1 reads SNHLY; CDR2 reads FYNNEI. Trimming cost V 4 bases and J 6 bases; bases outside gene matches: 15. The CDR3 consists of 17 residues. The CDR3 loop reads CASSATLGKGAGNEQFF. CDR3 nucleotide sequence: TGTGCCAGCAGTGCCACTCTAGGAAAGGGGGCGGGCAATGAGCAGTTCTTC.

The J gene is TRBJ2-1, the V gene TRBV29-1; 9 bases line up with TRBD2. The V and J ends lost 1 base and 0 bases, in that order; junction bases with no gene match: 10. The CDR3 is made up of 18 amino acids. Germline lookup yields CDR1 SQVTM and CDR2 ANQGSEA. DNA for the CDR3: TGCAGCGTTGAAGGGCGGGCTAGCGGGGCTAGCTCCTACAATGAGCAGTTCTTC. Its protein product is CSVEGRASGASSYNEQFF.

The gene calls are TRBV20-1 and TRBJ2-7; 7 bases map to TRBD2. Germline loops: CDR1 DFQATT, CDR2 SNEGSKA (reference sequence). The junction had 5 bases not matched to a gene; V was cut back by 6 bases and J by 9 bases. CDR3 length equals 10 residues. The CDR3 region is CSARGTTQYF. Written as DNA, the CDR3 is TGCAGTGCCCGGGGGACTACGCAGTACTTC.

The chain uses TRBV3-1 (or the pseudogene TRBV3-2) and TRBJ1-2, with D possibly TRBD1 on 6 matching bases. Germline-derived CDR1 and CDR2 are LGHDT and YNNKEL (reference sequence). The CDR3 contains 12 residues. Trimming took 5 bases from V and 6 from J, leaving 10 bases between them. The CDR3 spells CASSAQGHGYTF. The CDR3 DNA sequence: TGTGCCAGCAGCGCACAGGGACATGGCTACACCTTC.

This chain connects TRBV10-3 to TRBJ2-7; 7 bases map to TRBD1. Germline CDR1 ENHRY, CDR2 SYGVKD. J was trimmed by 0 bases and V by 6 bases; bases with no gene match: 5. This CDR3 is built from 14 residues. In DNA, the CDR3 is TGTGCCATCAGGGGGGACAGCAACTCCTACGAGCAGTACTTC. It specifies CAIRGDSNSYEQYF.

This sequence joins TRBV18 and TRBJ1-4, with TRBD1 matching 9 bases. J gave up 4 bases and V 6 bases, and 9 bases lay outside the gene matches. CDR1 KGHSH and CDR2 LQKENI come from the germline V gene. The CDR3 is 16 residues long. CDR3 DNA: TGTGCCAGCTCGCGGCACAGGGGGCTTGTTAATGAAAAACTGTTTTTT. Encoded protein: CASSRHRGLVNEKLFF. Drawing the rest from reference TRBV18 and TRBJ1-4, the complete variable domain is NAGVMQNPRHLVRRRGQEARLRCSPMKGHSHVYWYRQLPEEGLKFMVYLQKENIIDESGMPKERFSAEFPKEGPSILRIQQVVRGDSAAYFCASSRHRGLVNEKLFFGSGTQLSVL.

The chain joins TRBV15 to TRBJ2-2; 7 bases are shared with TRBD1. CDR1 and CDR2 from the germline V gene are LNHNV and YYDKDF (reference sequence). The CDR3 consists of 15 residues. V was pared by 5 bases and J by 9 bases, with 12 bases of the junction left unmatched. CDR3: CATSGARQGRRELFF. The CDR3 bases are TGTGCCACCAGCGGCGCGCGACAGGGTCGCCGGGAGCTGTTTTTT. Full variable domain (outside the CDR3, taken from reference TRBV15 and TRBJ2-2): DAMVIQNPRYQVTQFGKPVTLSCSQTLNHNVMYWYQQKSSQAPKLLFHYYDKDFNNEADTPDNFQSRRPNTSFCFLDIRSPGLGDTAMYLCATSGARQGRRELFFGEGSRLTVL.

The sample holds a few counts of this clone. This chain links TRBV5-1 with TRBJ2-7; D gene uncertain. The CDR3 has 13 amino acids. Germline values: CDR1 SGHRS, CDR2 YFSETQ. V was cut by 0 bases and J by 7 bases, with 11 bases left in between. The chain's CDR3 is CASSLDPVREQYF. The CDR3 DNA reads as TGCGCCAGCAGCTTGGATCCCGTCCGGGAGCAGTACTTC.

The chain employs TRBV7-9 and TRBJ2-6, with D perhaps TRBD1 (7 bases). The CDR3 extends over 16 amino acids. Trimming shortened V by 5 bases and J by 4 bases, and 15 bases separated the two germline ends. CDR1 and CDR2 (germline): SEHNR, FQNEAQ (reference sequence). The CDR3 here is CASSLPGGLGANVLTF. As DNA, the CDR3 is TGTGCCAGCAGCCTCCCAGGGGGACTCGGGGCCAACGTCCTGACTTTC.

The chain has TRBV5-8 and TRBJ2-5; TRBD1 is a possible D gene (6 bases). Trimming took off 1 base at V and 5 bases at J, with 15 bases between the two ends. The CDR3 loop spans 15 amino acids. Germline CDR1 and CDR2: SGHTS and YDEGEE. The CDR3 sequence: CASSLRGRGSETQYF. In DNA form, the CDR3 reads TGTGCCAGCAGCTTGAGGGGTAGGGGGTCCGAGACCCAGTACTTC.

This chain joins TRBV18 and TRBJ2-2, with TRBD1 as a possible D gene (6 bases). This CDR3 spans 15 amino acids. Germline V gene sequence: CDR1 KGHSH, CDR2 LQKENI. V was trimmed by 0 bases and J by 5 bases, leaving 10 bases between them. CDR3 DNA: TGTGCCAGCTCACCACCCAGGGGACGGACCGGGGAGCTGTTTTTT. Amino acids: CASSPPRGRTGELFF. The complete variable domain, with remaining parts taken from reference TRBV18 and TRBJ2-2, reads NAGVMQNPRHLVRRRGQEARLRCSPMKGHSHVYWYRQLPEEGLKFMVYLQKENIIDESGMPKERFSAEFPKEGPSILRIQQVVRGDSAAYFCASSPPRGRTGELFFGEGSRLTVL.

V and J are TRBV11-2 and TRBJ2-7; 12 bases map to TRBD2. Germline trimming cut 6 bases from V and 2 bases from J; bases unmatched to any gene: 2. The CDR3 contains 14 residues. The germline V gene has CDR1 SGHAT and CDR2 FQNNGV. CDR3: CASRGLAGTYEQYF. CDR3 nucleotides: TGTGCCAGCAGGGGACTAGCGGGCACCTACGAGCAGTACTTC.

This sequence joins TRBV4-1 and TRBJ1-2; 7 bases fit TRBD1. The trim removed 0 bases at V and 5 bases at J, leaving 15 bases unmatched. The CDR3 consists of 18 residues. Germline CDR1 and CDR2: MGHRA and YSYEKL. The CDR3 protein is CASSQDYATGQTSYGYTF. For the CDR3, the DNA is TGCGCCAGCAGCCAAGATTACGCGACAGGGCAGACCTCTTATGGCTACACCTTC.

The chain joins TRBV7-2 to TRBJ2-3; D might be TRBD1 (5 bases). CDR3 length equals 14 residues. V lost 0 bases, J lost 4 bases, and 8 bases lay in between. Germline CDR1 SGHTA, CDR2 FQGNSA. CDR3: CASSLASRADTQYF. The CDR3 DNA follows: TGTGCCAGCAGCTTAGCTAGCAGGGCAGATACGCAGTATTTT.

J is TRBJ1-2 and V is TRBV3-1 (or the pseudogene TRBV3-2); no firm D call. The CDR3 is 17 amino acids. Germline loops: CDR1 LGHDT, CDR2 YNNKEL (reference sequence). V lost 0 bases, J lost 2 bases, and 16 bases lay in between. CDR3 coding DNA: TGTGCCAGCAGCCAAGAATTTTCATGGGCGCCGAACTATGGCTACACCTTC. Residues: CASSQEFSWAPNYGYTF.

This clone was detected only a few times. The chain carries TRBV5-5 and TRBJ1-5, with 9 bases that match TRBD1. Germline V gene lookup returns CDR1 SGHKS and CDR2 YYEKEE (reference sequence). The CDR3 runs 15 residues. J was trimmed by 2 bases and V by 4 bases; bases with no gene match: 4. Here the CDR3 reads CASSPRDRGNQPQHF. The CDR3 DNA reads as TGTGCCAGCAGCCCCCGGGACAGGGGCAATCAGCCCCAGCATTTT.

As for this clone: This same CDR3 is encoded by further DNA sequences in the sample. This chain connects TRBV19 to TRBJ2-3, with TRBD2 identical over 7 bases. Germline CDR1 LNHDA, CDR2 SQIVND (reference sequence). This CDR3 has 13 amino acids. J lost 3 bases, V lost 3 bases, and 0 bases had no gene match. For the CDR3, the DNA is TGTGCCAGTAGTATCGGGGGGACAGATACGCAGTATTTT. Its translation: CASSIGGTDTQYF.

Only a few counts were recorded for this clone. This rearrangement joins TRBV19 to TRBJ1-3; D ambiguous. Germline V gene sequence: CDR1 LNHDA, CDR2 SQIVND (reference sequence). The V end lost 0 bases, the J end lost 0 bases, and 3 bases lay between the germline ends. The CDR3 length is 14 residues. The CDR3 DNA reads TGTGCCAGTAGTATAGACAGCTCTGGAAACACCATATATTTT. Translated, it gives CASSIDSSGNTIYF.

The V and J genes are TRBV9 and TRBJ2-2; tentative D call: TRBD2 (7 bases). The germline CDR1 and CDR2 sequences are SGDLS and YYNGEE. This CDR3 region has 16 residues. Trimming removed 3 bases from V and 1 base from J, with 13 bases in between. CDR3 DNA sequence: TGTGCCAGCAGCGAGGGGGGGATACTGAACACCGGGGAGCTGTTTTTT. It is translated as CASSEGGILNTGELFF.

The chain carries TRBV29-1 and TRBJ1-5, with 10 bases that match TRBD1. V shed 6 bases, J shed 4 bases, and the junction held 6 bases outside the gene matches. This CDR3 region has 14 residues. Germline V lookup: CDR1 SQVTM, CDR2 ANQGSEA. The CDR3 coding sequence is TGCAGCGTCCAAGACAGGGGGCTAAATCAGCCCCAGCATTTT. Translation: CSVQDRGLNQPQHF.

The chain uses TRBV4-1 and TRBJ2-1; the D gene is possibly TRBD2 (6 bases). The germline V gene encodes CDR1 MGHRA and CDR2 YSYEKL. CDR3 length: 18 residues. The V and J ends lost 0 bases and 2 bases respectively, with 17 bases between them. The CDR3 loop reads CASSQELRRGPPYNEQFF. CDR3 sequence (DNA): TGCGCCAGCAGCCAAGAATTGCGGCGGGGACCACCCTACAATGAGCAGTTCTTC.

The chain is built from TRBV5-1 and TRBJ1-1; 10 bases agree with TRBD1. This CDR3 region has 16 residues. Germline-derived CDR1 and CDR2 are SGHRS and YFSETQ. Unmatched junction bases numbered 2, after V lost 0 bases and J lost 0 bases. The CDR3 sequence is CASSLAGQGLNTEAFF. CDR3 bases: TGCGCCAGCAGCTTGGCGGGACAGGGGCTGAACACTGAAGCTTTCTTT.

The J gene is TRBJ2-7, the V gene TRBV7-9; a weak D match, TRBD2 (5 bases). Germline V gene lookup returns CDR1 SEHNR and CDR2 FQNEAQ (reference sequence). The ends were cut back, 1 base at V and 7 bases at J, with 11 bases in the middle. CDR3 length: 13 residues. This CDR3 reads CASSLEVAREQYF. CDR3 DNA: TGTGCCAGCAGCTTAGAGGTAGCGAGGGAGCAGTACTTC.